This T cell receptor (beta chain) was identified during a study of Ad26.COV2.S vaccination and SARS-CoV-2 variants. Data came from immunoSEQ multiplex PCR; TCRdb stores just in-frame clones and leaves some out. The profile shows around 300,000 clones, roughly nine tenths of them singletons. About this clone itself: Its antigen is undetermined.

The length of the CDR3 is 13 residues. V lost 2 bases and J lost 8, with 10 bases in between. Germline lookup yields CDR1 LGHNT and CDR2 FRNRAP. Findings and limits, study-wide: Spike-specific TCR breadth in vaccine recipients exceeded that seen in placebo recipients.

Treatment given: approximately 18 received Ad26.COV2.S at low or high dose, single or two shots; about five received placebo; per-sample allocation not given. Each sample was drawn 63 days after the first injection (of vaccine or placebo). Donor was an adult aged 18-55 years in Boston. The sample was peripheral blood, taken in a trial of Ad26.COV2.S vaccine versus placebo. J is TRBJ2-1 and V is TRBV12-5; no definite D call. This TCR derives from a person aged 18-60 years who received the Ad26.COV2.S COVID-19 vaccine or a placebo. CDR3 nucleotide sequence: TGTGCTAGTGGTTTGTATCCCTCAGATGAGCAGTTCTTC. Encoded protein: CASGLYPSDEQFF. Drawing the rest from reference TRBV12-5 and TRBJ2-1, the complete variable domain is DARVTQTPRHKVTEMGQEVTMRCQPILGHNTVFWYRQTMMQGLELLAYFRNRAPLDDSGMPKDRFSAEMPDATLATLKIQPSEPRDSAVYFCASGLYPSDEQFFGPGTRLTVL.